The 32 T cell receptor beta chains listed next were all sequenced from one sample in a study of blood T cell repertoires in COVID-19. Generated by immunoSEQ multiplex PCR, the TCRdb table keeps only in-frame clones and is missing some. Here the sample spans some 240,000 clones, approximately 80% being singletons. Sequenced material: peripheral blood. The receptors stem from a human donor in a cohort sampled during active COVID-19.

This clone has more than one count but fewer than ten. The chain has TRBV3-1 (or the pseudogene TRBV3-2) and TRBJ1-4; D not resolved. V was cut by 3 bases and J by 5 bases, with 10 bases left in between. From germline, CDR1 is LGHDT and CDR2 YNNKEL (reference sequence). The CDR3 runs 14 residues. The CDR3 nucleotides are TGTGCCAGCAGCCAGTCAGGTCCAAATGAAAAACTGTTTTTT. Translating gives CASSQSGPNEKLFF.

This chain links TRBV7-8 with TRBJ1-1; 9 bases line up with TRBD1. Per germline, CDR1 SGHVS and CDR2 FQNEAQ. The junction had 0 bases not matched to a gene; V was cut back by 1 base and J by 6 bases. CDR3 length equals 13 residues. The chain's CDR3 is CASSLDRGPEAFF. The CDR3 bases are TGTGCCAGCAGCTTAGACAGGGGGCCTGAAGCTTTCTTT.

The chain combines TRBV5-1 with TRBJ2-7, with a weak D call TRBD1 (5 bases). This CDR3 contains 14 residues. Germline CDR1 and CDR2: SGHRS and YFSETQ. Trimming took off 9 bases at V and 1 base at J, with 17 bases between the two ends. The chain's CDR3 is CATSAQDISYEQYF. The CDR3 nucleotides read TGCGCCACCTCGGCCCAGGACATATCCTACGAGCAGTACTTC.

The chain combines TRBV28 with TRBJ1-1; 7 nucleotides match TRBD1. J was trimmed by 1 base and V by 5 bases; bases with no gene match: 4. The CDR3 runs to 14 residues. Germline V gene lookup returns CDR1 MDHEN and CDR2 SYDVKM. CDR3 amino acids: CASSRDSPNTEAFF. Written as DNA, the CDR3 is TGTGCCAGCAGTCGGGACAGTCCGAACACTGAAGCTTTCTTT. Variable domain in full (rest from reference TRBV28 and TRBJ1-1): DVKVTQSSRYLVKRTGEKVFLECVQDMDHENMFWYRQDPGLGLRLIYFSYDVKMKEKGDIPEGYSVSREKKERFSLILESASTNQTSMYLCASSRDSPNTEAFFGQGTRLTVV.

The V and J genes are TRBV4-2 and TRBJ1-6; a possible D gene is TRBD1 (5 bases). The V gene lost 4 bases and the J gene lost 8 bases, with 12 bases spanning the gap. The length of the CDR3 is 14 residues. CDR1 is LGHNA, CDR2 YNFKEQ, per germline. CDR3 sequence (DNA): TGTGCCAGCAGCCGGGGGGTCCCGGATTCACCCCTCCACTTT. This gives the protein CASSRGVPDSPLHF.

The V gene is TRBV6-5, the J gene TRBJ2-7, with unresolved D. The germline V gene encodes CDR1 MNHEY and CDR2 SVGAGI. CDR3 length: 12 amino acids. Trimming pared 7 bases from V and 4 bases from J, leaving 11 bases between. DNA of the CDR3: TGTGCCAGCACGCGCGGCTCTTACGAGCAGTACTTC. Translation: CASTRGSYEQYF.

This chain joins TRBV18 and TRBJ2-7; no clear D gene. CDR3 length: 12 residues. The ends were cut back, 3 bases at V and 6 bases at J, with 9 bases in the middle. Germline CDR1 is KGHSH and CDR2 is LQKENI. For the CDR3, the DNA is TGTGCCAGCTCACCCCATGAGGCCGAGCAGTACTTC. Its translation: CASSPHEAEQYF.

The rearrangement joins TRBV7-2 to TRBJ2-4; 9 positions agree with TRBD1. With V trimmed by 3 bases and J by 7 bases, 1 base remained unmatched. Germline-derived CDR1 and CDR2 are SGHTA and FQGNSA. The CDR3 contains 13 residues. Here the CDR3 DNA reads TGTGCCAGCAGCTTTGGACAGGGGAACATTCAGTACTTC. This sequence encodes CASSFGQGNIQYF.

The chain uses TRBV6-1 and TRBJ2-1; perhaps TRBD2 as D (5 bases). The germline CDR1 and CDR2 sequences are MNHNS and SASEGT. The CDR3 consists of 16 residues. V gave up 4 bases and J gave up 7 bases, with 20 bases separating them. CDR3 sequence (DNA): TGTGCCAGCAGTGGGGTCAGGACTGCCGTTCGGAATGAGCAGTTCTTC. Residues: CASSGVRTAVRNEQFF.

The rearrangement joins TRBV28 to TRBJ1-5, with TRBD1 as a possible D gene (6 bases). Trimming removed 5 bases from V and 2 bases from J, with 16 bases in between. This CDR3 is 16 amino acids long. Germline V CDR1 and CDR2: MDHEN, SYDVKM. CDR3 bases: TGTGCCAGCAGTCCCGCGGGGGGCTTTGGCAATCAGCCCCAGCATTTT. It specifies CASSPAGGFGNQPQHF.

This clone showed up just a few times. The chain combines TRBV10-3 with TRBJ2-3; 8 nucleotides agree with TRBD1. CDR3 size: 15 residues. The germline V gene has CDR1 ENHRY and CDR2 SYGVKD. Losses at the gene ends were 10 bases for V and 2 bases for J; bases not matched to a gene: 11. CDR3 loop: CATGETGVSTDTQYF. The CDR3 DNA sequence: TGTGCCACAGGGGAGACAGGGGTCTCCACAGATACGCAGTATTTT.

This chain connects TRBV9 to TRBJ2-2; tentative D call: TRBD1 (6 bases). Germline V gene sequence: CDR1 SGDLS, CDR2 YYNGEE. There are 15 residues in the CDR3. V was trimmed by 0 bases and J by 1 base, leaving 7 bases between them. This CDR3 reads CASSVGGQNTGELFF. CDR3 DNA: TGTGCCAGCAGCGTAGGGGGGCAGAACACCGGGGAGCTGTTTTTT.

This clone was observed a few times. The chain recombines TRBV4-2 with TRBJ2-2, with TRBD1 identical over 10 bases. Germline V gives CDR1 LGHNA, CDR2 YNFKEQ. This CDR3 is built from 15 residues. The V segment lost 8 bases and the J segment 4 bases; nucleotides outside the gene matches: 7. CDR3 protein: CASRSRDRGTGELFF. The CDR3 nucleotides read TGTGCCAGCCGCAGCCGGGACAGGGGCACCGGGGAGCTGTTTTTT.

CDR3 loop: CASSLGGRDEQFF. CDR3 nucleotide sequence: TGTGCCAGCAGCTTAGGGGGGCGCGATGAGCAGTTCTTC. The V and J genes are TRBV7-2 and TRBJ2-1, with D perhaps TRBD1 (6 bases). This CDR3 contains 13 residues. CDR1 is SGHTA and CDR2 is FQGNSA in the germline V gene. Trimming left V 1 base short and J 8 bases short, with 9 bases between.

V usage is TRBV3-1 (or the pseudogene TRBV3-2) and J usage is TRBJ1-3; 7 bases fit TRBD1. This CDR3 is built from 13 residues. V gave up 4 bases and J gave up 8 bases; unmatched junction bases: 5. CDR1 LGHDT and CDR2 YNNKEL come from the germline V gene (reference sequence). The CDR3 reads CASSPRGIYTIYF. The CDR3 nucleotides read TGTGCCAGCAGCCCCAGGGGGATATACACCATATATTTT.

This clone was recorded at least ten times. The rearrangement joins TRBV9 to TRBJ1-3; D is possibly TRBD1 (6 bases). The CDR3 is 14 residues long. Trimming removed 4 bases from V and 0 bases from J, with 8 bases in between. Germline V gene data show CDR1 as SGDLS and CDR2 as YYNGEE. The chain's CDR3 is CASSKDSSGNTIYF. CDR3 in DNA: TGTGCCAGCAGCAAGGACAGCTCTGGAAACACCATATATTTT.

The chain joins TRBV7-3 to TRBJ2-5, with D perhaps matching TRBD1 (6 bases). The length of the CDR3 is 15 residues. V was shortened by 1 base and J by 5 bases, with 14 bases between the two germline ends. Germline assignment: CDR1 SGHTA and CDR2 FQGTGA. Written as DNA, the CDR3 is TGTGCCAGCAGCTTAAACCCATACAGGGTCGAGACCCAGTACTTC. This encodes CASSLNPYRVETQYF.

V and J are TRBV12-3 or TRBV12-4 and TRBJ2-3; D is ambiguous. V was pared by 8 bases and J by 0 bases, with 9 bases between. The CDR3 covers 13 residues. The CDR3 loop is CASEYVSTDTQYF. CDR3 DNA sequence: TGTGCCAGCGAGTATGTCAGCACAGATACGCAGTATTTT.

The chain carries TRBV5-6 and TRBJ2-3, with TRBD2 identical over 12 bases. With 2 bases clipped from V and 3 bases from J, the junction kept 4 bases outside the gene matches. In germline, CDR1 is SGHDT, CDR2 YYEEEE. The CDR3 sequence is 16 residues long. The CDR3: CASSFLAGGLTDTQYF. Written as DNA, the CDR3 is TGTGCCAGCAGCTTCCTAGCGGGGGGGCTAACAGATACGCAGTATTTT.

The chain uses TRBV29-1 and TRBJ2-5, with D possibly matching TRBD2 (5 bases). Germline assignment: CDR1 SQVTM and CDR2 ANQGSEA. Trimming cost V 3 bases and J 0 bases, with 17 bases left between them. The CDR3 runs to 16 residues. CDR3: CSVDFRRSRNQETQYF. CDR3 bases: TGCAGCGTTGATTTTCGGAGGTCACGGAACCAAGAGACCCAGTACTTC.

This clone was seen only once. The gene calls are TRBV29-1 and TRBJ2-2; weak D call: TRBD1 (6 bases). V was pared by 5 bases and J by 4 bases, with 14 bases between. The germline V gene has CDR1 SQVTM and CDR2 ANQGSEA. This CDR3 region has 14 residues. The CDR3 loop is CSVLHRVGTGELFF. CDR3 nucleotides: TGCAGCGTTCTCCACAGGGTTGGCACCGGGGAGCTGTTTTTT.

V is TRBV19 and J is TRBJ2-6, with TRBD2 as a possible D gene (5 bases). Germline CDR1 and CDR2: LNHDA and SQIVND (reference sequence). The length of the CDR3 is 16 residues. The ends were cut back, 1 base at V and 2 bases at J, with 9 bases in the middle. CDR3: CASSIVGAAGANVLTF. The CDR3 bases are TGTGCCAGTAGTATAGTAGGAGCGGCTGGGGCCAACGTCCTGACTTTC. Together with reference TRBV19 and TRBJ2-6, the CDR3 gives the full variable domain: DGGITQSPKYLFRKEGQNVTLSCEQNLNHDAMYWYRQDPGQGLRLIYYSQIVNDFQKGDIAEGYSVSREKKESFPLTVTSAQKNPTAFYLCASSIVGAAGANVLTFGAGSRLTVL.

This clone turned up a few times. V is TRBV5-1 and J is TRBJ1-2; possible D gene TRBD1, 5 bases. Trimming took off 0 bases at V and 5 bases at J, with 14 bases between the two ends. CDR1 and CDR2 from the germline V gene are SGHRS and YFSETQ. The CDR3 length is 15 residues. CDR3 sequence reads: CASSLGGREGYGYTF. For the CDR3, the DNA is TGCGCCAGCAGCTTGGGCGGCAGGGAGGGGTATGGCTACACCTTC.

The V call is TRBV5-1, the J call TRBJ2-1; the D is unclear. Trimming removed 4 bases at V and 6 bases at J, with 14 bases between. This CDR3 is 14 amino acids long. Germline V gives CDR1 SGHRS, CDR2 YFSETQ. The CDR3 loop reads CASSPWRHSNEQFF. For the CDR3, the DNA is TGCGCCAGCAGCCCCTGGCGGCACTCCAATGAGCAGTTCTTC. Filled out from reference TRBV5-1 and TRBJ2-1, the complete variable domain reads KAGVTQTPRYLIKTRGQQVTLSCSPISGHRSVSWYQQTPGQGLQFLFEYFSETQRNKGNFPGRFSGRQFSNSRSEMNVSTLELGDSALYLCASSPWRHSNEQFFGPGTRLTVL.

CDR3 sequence reads: CAIRTTGNTGELFF. The CDR3 nucleotides are TGTGCCATCAGAACCACAGGAAACACCGGGGAGCTGTTTTTT. The chain combines TRBV10-3 with TRBJ2-2; TRBD1 is a possible D gene (5 bases). Trimming took 6 bases from V and 2 from J, leaving 10 bases between them. This CDR3 region has 14 residues. Germline CDR1 is ENHRY and CDR2 is SYGVKD.

The chain carries TRBV9 and TRBJ1-4; 9 nucleotides line up with TRBD1. Trimming removed 4 bases from V and 8 bases from J; junction bases left unmatched: 9. This CDR3 has 15 residues. Germline-derived CDR1 and CDR2 are SGDLS and YYNGEE. The CDR3, as DNA: TGTGCCAGCAGCCCATCCGGGACAGGGAACGAAAAACTGTTTTTT. This codes for CASSPSGTGNEKLFF. The full variable domain, with the rest looked up from reference TRBV9 and TRBJ1-4, is DSGVTQTPKHLITATGQRVTLRCSPRSGDLSVYWYQQSLDQGLQFLIQYYNGEERAKGNILERFSAQQFPDLHSELNLSSLELGDSALYFCASSPSGTGNEKLFFGSGTQLSVL.

The genes are TRBV29-1 and TRBJ2-5; TRBD2 matches 8 bases. Germline loops: CDR1 SQVTM, CDR2 ANQGSEA. Unmatched junction bases numbered 9, after V lost 7 bases and J lost 2 bases. The length of the CDR3 is 14 residues. The CDR3 DNA sequence: TGCAGCGCTGGGCTAGCGGGCCTACAAGAGACCCAGTACTTC. Its protein is CSAGLAGLQETQYF.

V usage is TRBV3-1 (or the pseudogene TRBV3-2) and J usage is TRBJ2-5, with 9 bases that match TRBD1. Germline values: CDR1 LGHDT, CDR2 YNNKEL (reference sequence). Losses at the gene ends were 2 bases for V and 5 bases for J; bases not matched to a gene: 9. The CDR3 length is 16 residues. Here the CDR3 reads CASSQRTGTGWETQYF. CDR3 bases: TGTGCCAGCAGCCAACGTACCGGGACAGGGTGGGAGACCCAGTACTTC.

The chain employs TRBV10-3 and TRBJ2-1; 8 bases fit TRBD2. The V gene end was trimmed by 6 bases and the J gene end by 8 bases; junction bases not matched to a gene: 15. The CDR3 consists of 16 residues. CDR1 is ENHRY and CDR2 is SYGVKD in the germline V gene. CDR3 sequence (DNA): TGTGCCATCAGCCCCACTCTCTCGGGGGGGGCCGATGAGCAGTTCTTC. The encoded protein is CAISPTLSGGADEQFF.

This clone appeared once. This chain connects TRBV7-9 to TRBJ1-5; 8 bases line up with TRBD1. Germline trimming cut 5 bases from V and 3 bases from J; bases unmatched to any gene: 6. The CDR3 extends over 15 amino acids. Germline values: CDR1 SEHNR, CDR2 FQNEAQ (reference sequence). The CDR3 coding sequence is TGTGCCAGCAGCCCTCAGGGGGCCACCAATCAGCCCCAGCATTTT. This sequence encodes CASSPQGATNQPQHF.

The chain employs TRBV5-5 and TRBJ2-1; TRBD1 agrees at 9 bases. Germline CDR1 SGHKS, CDR2 YYEKEE (reference sequence). V gave up 4 bases and J gave up 2 bases; unmatched junction bases: 7. The CDR3 covers 16 residues. CDR3 amino acids: CASSVPGTGPYNEQFF. In nucleotides, the CDR3 is TGTGCCAGCAGCGTACCCGGGACAGGGCCCTACAATGAGCAGTTCTTC.

The rearrangement links TRBV18 to TRBJ2-1; a possible D gene is TRBD1 (6 bases). Germline CDR1 is KGHSH and CDR2 is LQKENI. Between the trimmed V and J ends, which lost 3 bases and 2 bases, there was a span of 17 bases. The CDR3 totals 17 residues. The CDR3, as DNA: TGTGCCAGCTCACCTTCGGTTGGGGGCTTGACCTACAATGAGCAGTTCTTC. This encodes CASSPSVGGLTYNEQFF.